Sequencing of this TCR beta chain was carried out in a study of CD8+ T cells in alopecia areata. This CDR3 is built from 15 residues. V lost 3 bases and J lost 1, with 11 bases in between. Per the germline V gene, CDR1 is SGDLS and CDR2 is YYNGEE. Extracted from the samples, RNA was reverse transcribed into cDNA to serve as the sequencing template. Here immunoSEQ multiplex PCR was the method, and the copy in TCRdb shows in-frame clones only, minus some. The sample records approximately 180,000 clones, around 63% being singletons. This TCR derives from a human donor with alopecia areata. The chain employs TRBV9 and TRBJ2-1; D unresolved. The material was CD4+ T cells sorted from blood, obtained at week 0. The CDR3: CASSASSGSYNEQFF. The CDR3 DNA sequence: TGTGCCAGCAGCGCGAGTAGTGGTTCCTACAATGAGCAGTTCTTC.